What follows are 10 T cell receptor beta chains derived from one specimen sequenced in a study of T cells in Graves' hyperthyroidism and ophthalmopathy (dated by TCRdb to between 2018 and 2020). Library preparation used multiplex PCR. The reads were generated on an Illumina HiSeq 2000. The TCR beta CDR3 regions were amplified from RNA transcripts. The first round of RT-PCR for the TCR CDR3 was performed with the HTBI primer set and the Qiagen OneStep RT-PCR kit. TCRdb took the public reads, trimmed them with fastp at Q25, ran MiXCR for clone calling and kept in-frame beta chains. All rows with the same CDR3 protein become a single entry with the most common DNA and genes. The sample table shows 400,000 or so distinct CDR3 sequences, and about 14% are seen once. The ten largest clones add up to 20% of the sample. The source material was blood. All receptors derive from a woman under 40 with Graves' ophthalmopathy.

This clonotype was picked up many times. J is TRBJ1-1 and V is TRBV7-3, with D perhaps matching TRBD1 (5 bases). Trimming pared 1 base from V and 7 bases from J, leaving 13 bases between. Germline CDR1 and CDR2: SGHTA and FQGTGA. The CDR3 has 14 residues. The CDR3 here is CASSLNSGIHEAFF. DNA for the CDR3: TGTGCCAGCAGCTTAAACTCAGGGATCCATGAAGCTTTCTTT.

V usage is TRBV6-1 and J usage is TRBJ2-5; 13 bases are shared with TRBD2. The CDR3 loop spans 15 amino acids. V lost 6 bases, J lost 4 bases, and 5 bases stayed unmatched. CDR1 and CDR2 from the germline V gene are MNHNS and SASEGT. The CDR3 nucleotides read TGTGCCAGCAGCCAAACTAGCGGGGGGGCAGAGACCCAGTACTTC. The encoded protein is CASSQTSGGAETQYF.

This clonotype was counted ten times or more. The chain employs TRBV7-2 and TRBJ1-2, with TRBD1 as a possible D gene (5 bases). V dropped 5 bases and J dropped 7 bases, with 20 bases sitting between them. Germline V gene lookup returns CDR1 SGHTA and CDR2 FQGNSA. This CDR3 is built from 15 residues. CDR3 in DNA: TGTGCCAGCAGCGGGCTCTTTGGGGGGTTCGGTGGCTACACCTTC. As protein: CASSGLFGGFGGYTF.

This chain links TRBV5-4 with TRBJ2-1; D call uncertain. The CDR3 has 15 amino acids. V was pared by 4 bases and J by 0 bases, with 11 bases between. CDR1 and CDR2 (germline): SGHNT, YYREEE (reference sequence). The CDR3 sequence: CASSPEQSSYNEQFF. CDR3 in DNA: TGTGCCAGCAGCCCCGAACAGAGCTCCTACAATGAGCAGTTCTTC. Complete variable domain (other parts from reference TRBV5-4 and TRBJ2-1): ETGVTQSPTHLIKTRGQQVTLRCSSQSGHNTVSWYQQALGQGPQFIFQYYREEENGRGNFPPRFSGLQFPNYSSELNVNALELDDSALYLCASSPEQSSYNEQFFGPGTRLTVL.

This clonotype was found many times. J is TRBJ1-5 and V is TRBV20-1; 9 nucleotides agree with TRBD1. Germline CDR1 DFQATT, CDR2 SNEGSKA (reference sequence). The CDR3 has 17 residues. The ends lost 0 bases at V and 0 bases at J; junction bases unmatched: 6. The CDR3 here is CSAREYRGQYSNQPQHF. DNA for the CDR3: TGCAGTGCTAGAGAGTACAGGGGGCAGTATAGCAATCAGCCCCAGCATTTT.

This chain joins TRBV5-4 and TRBJ1-2; possibly TRBD1 for D (6 bases). V shed 5 bases and J shed 0 bases, with 14 bases lying between them. Germline V lookup: CDR1 SGHNT, CDR2 YYREEE (reference sequence). CDR3 length: 15 residues. CDR3 amino acids: CASSLRGGTNYGYTF. The CDR3 region has the DNA TGTGCCAGCAGTCTAAGGGGGGGGACTAACTATGGCTACACCTTC.

This clonotype was detected ten times or more. The V call is TRBV11-2, the J call TRBJ2-7; no clear D gene. From germline, CDR1 is SGHAT and CDR2 FQNNGV. The CDR3 runs to 13 residues. Trimming cost V 5 bases and J 6 bases, with 14 bases left between them. CDR3 residues: CASSQGSLFEQYF. CDR3 DNA: TGTGCCAGCAGCCAAGGGTCCCTGTTCGAGCAGTACTTC.

This clonotype showed up just a few times. The chain has TRBV6-1 and TRBJ1-2; the match to TRBD1 covers 7 bases. The germline gives CDR1 MNHNS, CDR2 SASEGT. V shed 4 bases and J 10 bases; nucleotides not matched to a gene: 6. This CDR3 is built from 12 residues. The CDR3 DNA reads as TGTGCCAGCAGTGGATGGACAGGTTCCTACACCTTC. Protein sequence: CASSGWTGSYTF.

This clonotype occurred many times. V gene TRBV24-1 combines with J gene TRBJ1-1, with D uncertain. V was cut by 3 bases and J by 6 bases, with 10 bases left in between. CDR3 size: 13 residues. Germline V gene data show CDR1 as KGHDR and CDR2 as SFDVKD. The CDR3 bases are TGTGCCACCAGTGATGAAATGGCAGCTGAAGCTTTCTTT. This translates into CATSDEMAAEAFF.

This clonotype was counted at least ten times. This chain joins TRBV28 and TRBJ1-2; TRBD1 matches 7 bases. The germline V gene has CDR1 MDHEN and CDR2 SYDVKM. V was clipped by 5 bases and J by 3 bases; unmatched bases: 3. This CDR3 has 13 residues. CDR3 DNA sequence: TGTGCCAGCAGTGTACAGGGGTACTATGGCTACACCTTC. Residues: CASSVQGYYGYTF.